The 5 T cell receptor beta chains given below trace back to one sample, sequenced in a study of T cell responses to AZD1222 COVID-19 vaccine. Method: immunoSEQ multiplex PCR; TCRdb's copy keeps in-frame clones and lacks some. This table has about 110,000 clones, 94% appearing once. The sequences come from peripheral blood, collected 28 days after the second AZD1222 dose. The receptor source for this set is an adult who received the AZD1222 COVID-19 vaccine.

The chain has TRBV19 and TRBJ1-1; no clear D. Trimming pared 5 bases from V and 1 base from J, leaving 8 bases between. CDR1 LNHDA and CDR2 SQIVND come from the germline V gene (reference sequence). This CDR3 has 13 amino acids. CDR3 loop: CASSASGNTEAFF. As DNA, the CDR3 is TGTGCCAGTAGTGCCTCGGGGAACACTGAAGCTTTCTTT.

The CDR3 loop is CASSETSGRVYNEQFF. The CDR3 DNA reads TGTGCCAGCAGCGAGACTAGCGGGAGGGTCTACAATGAGCAGTTCTTC. The chain carries TRBV5-4 and TRBJ2-1; TRBD2 matches 14 bases. V was clipped by 4 bases and J by 3 bases; unmatched bases: 3. Germline V gene data show CDR1 as SGHNT and CDR2 as YYREEE (reference sequence). The CDR3 runs to 16 residues.

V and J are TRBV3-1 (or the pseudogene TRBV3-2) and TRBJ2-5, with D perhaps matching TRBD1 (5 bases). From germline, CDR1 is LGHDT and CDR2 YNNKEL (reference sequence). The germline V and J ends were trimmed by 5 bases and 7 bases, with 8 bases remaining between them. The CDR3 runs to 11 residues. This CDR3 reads CASSNQGTQYF. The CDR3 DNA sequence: TGTGCCAGCAGCAACCAGGGGACCCAGTACTTC.

The CDR3 protein is CASSLGGTQYF. CDR3 bases: TGTGCCAGCAGCCTCGGGGGTACGCAGTATTTT. The chain joins TRBV6-5 to TRBJ2-3; D possibly corresponds to TRBD2 (6 bases). This CDR3 has 11 amino acids. V was cut by 6 bases and J by 8 bases, with 9 bases left in between. Germline loops: CDR1 MNHEY, CDR2 SVGAGI.

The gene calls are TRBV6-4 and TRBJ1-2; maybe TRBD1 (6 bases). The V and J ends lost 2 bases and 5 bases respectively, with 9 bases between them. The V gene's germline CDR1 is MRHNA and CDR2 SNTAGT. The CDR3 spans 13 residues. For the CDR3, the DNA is TGTGCCAGCAGTGACGGAGGGGGGTATGGCTACACCTTC. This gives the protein CASSDGGGYGYTF.